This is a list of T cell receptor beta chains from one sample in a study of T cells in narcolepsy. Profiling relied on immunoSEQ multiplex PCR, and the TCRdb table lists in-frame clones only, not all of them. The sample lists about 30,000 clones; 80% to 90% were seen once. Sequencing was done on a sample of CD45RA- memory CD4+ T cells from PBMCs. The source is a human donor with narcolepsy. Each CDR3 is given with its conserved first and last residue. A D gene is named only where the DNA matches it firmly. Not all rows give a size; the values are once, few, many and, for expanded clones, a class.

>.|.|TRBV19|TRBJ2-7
TGTGCCAGTAGTCTCCGCGGATGGGCGTTGGGGTTCTACGAGCAGTACTTC
CASSLRGWALGFYEQYF
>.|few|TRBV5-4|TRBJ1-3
TGTGCCAGCAGCTTGGACAGGGCCGGAAACACCATATATTTT
CASSLDRAGNTIYF
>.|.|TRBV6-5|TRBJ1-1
TGTGCCAGCCAGGTCCCTGGGAACACTGAAGCTTTCTTT
CASQVPGNTEAFF
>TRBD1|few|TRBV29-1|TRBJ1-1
TGCAGCGCATCGGGACAGTTGAACACTGAAGCTTTCTTT
CSASGQLNTEAFF
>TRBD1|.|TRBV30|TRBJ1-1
TGTGCCTGGAGTGTAGGGGGGACAGCCCTGAACACTGAAGCTTTCTTT
CAWSVGGTALNTEAFF
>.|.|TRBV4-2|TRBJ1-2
TGTGCCAGCAGCCAAGTCACGGGGGAAGGGGCCCGCTACACCTTC
CASSQVTGEGARYTF
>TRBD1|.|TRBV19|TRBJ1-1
TGTGCCAGTAGTATACCGGGGACAGTCCAAGCTTTCTTT
CASSIPGTVQAFF
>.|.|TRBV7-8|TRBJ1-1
TGTGCCAGCAGCTTAGCTGAGGGGAACACTGAAGCTTTCTTT
CASSLAEGNTEAFF
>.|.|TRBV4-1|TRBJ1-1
TGCGCCAGCAGCCCAGGGGACACGGTATTTTCGAACACTGAAGCTTTCTTT
CASSPGDTVFSNTEAFF
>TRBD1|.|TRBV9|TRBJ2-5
TGTGCCAGCAGCGAAGGACGACAGGGTAGAGCAGAGACCCAGTACTTC
CASSEGRQGRAETQYF
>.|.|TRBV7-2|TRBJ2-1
TGTGCCAGCAGGTGGATGAGAGGGAGCTCCTACAATGAGCAGTTCTTC
CASRWMRGSSYNEQFF
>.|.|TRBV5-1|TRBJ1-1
TGCGCCAGCAGCTTGGGGCGGGGAGAAGAAGCTTTCTTT
CASSLGRGEEAFF
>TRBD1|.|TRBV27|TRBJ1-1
TGTGCCAGCAGTTTAATCGGGTCAGGGGGCTACACTGAAGCTTTCTTT
CASSLIGSGGYTEAFF
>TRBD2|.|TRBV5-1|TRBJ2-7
TGCGCCAGCAGCTTGGCGGGCGGGAGTTACGAGCAGTACTTC
CASSLAGGSYEQYF
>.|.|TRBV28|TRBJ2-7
TGTGCCACCGGGCCGGGGGCTCTAACTTACTCCCACTACGAGCAGTACTTC
CATGPGALTYSHYEQYF
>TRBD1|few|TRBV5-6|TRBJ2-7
TGTGCCAGCAGCCCGGGACAGGGGGCCTCCTACGAGCAGTACTTC
CASSPGQGASYEQYF
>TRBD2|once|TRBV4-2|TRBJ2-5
TGTGCCAGCAGCCACGGGGGGACGGAGACCCAGTACTTC
CASSHGGTETQYF
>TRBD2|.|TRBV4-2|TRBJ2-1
TGTGCCAGCAGCCAGTTACTAGCGGGAAAAGGGAATGAGCAGTTCTTC
CASSQLLAGKGNEQFF
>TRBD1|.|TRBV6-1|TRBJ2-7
TGTGCCAGCAGTGAAGCGACAGGGAGCTCCTACGAGCAGTACTTC
CASSEATGSSYEQYF
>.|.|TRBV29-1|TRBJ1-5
TGCAGCGTTGAAGTGGGGGGGGGCGATCAGCCCCAGCATTTT
CSVEVGGGDQPQHF
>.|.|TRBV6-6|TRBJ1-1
TGTGCCAGCGGGGATGACGGGAACACTGAAGCTTTCTTT
CASGDDGNTEAFF
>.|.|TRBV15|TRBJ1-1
TGTGCCACCAGCAGAGATAGTAAGGGGATCGGGGCGAACACTGAAGCTTTCTTT
CATSRDSKGIGANTEAFF
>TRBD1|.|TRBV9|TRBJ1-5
TGTGCCAGCAGCGTAGGACAGGGGCAGGGTCAGCCCCAGCATTTT
CASSVGQGQGQPQHF